The 29 T cell receptor beta chains listed next were all sequenced from one sample in a study of blood T cells in healthy people across ages. PCR was performed a second time for about 6 to 12 cycles using a sample-barcoded 5' primer and a J-beta primer mix. TCRdb re-derived calls from the 5' RACE reads in MiXCR, one entry per CDR3 protein. The sample carries roughly 790,000 distinct CDR3 sequences, roughly 44% recorded once. Sequenced sample: blood. The receptors derive from a woman in her fifties or sixties in good health.

The chain uses TRBV6-2 or TRBV6-3 and TRBJ2-3; tentative D call: TRBD1 (6 bases). Germline CDR1 and CDR2: MNHEY and SVGEGT. The CDR3 spans 14 residues. Deletions cut 1 base from V and 5 bases from J, with 10 bases between. The CDR3 region has the DNA TGTGCCAGCAGTTACTGGACAGAAATAGATACGCAGTATTTT. It codes for CASSYWTEIDTQYF.

There are a few counts of this clonotype. J is TRBJ2-1 and V is TRBV6-2 or TRBV6-3; D perhaps matches TRBD1 (6 bases). V dropped 5 bases and J dropped 6 bases, with 11 bases sitting between them. This CDR3 has 13 amino acids. Germline V CDR1 and CDR2: MNHEY, SVGEGT. The CDR3 DNA is TGTGCCAGCAGTGACGGACAGCCCAATGAGCAGTTCTTC. This sequence encodes CASSDGQPNEQFF.

Turning to this clonotype: A read error may account for a junction end that differs from germline. The chain links TRBV29-1 to TRBJ2-6, with a tentative D call TRBD1 (5 bases). From germline, CDR1 is SQVTM and CDR2 ANQGSEA. CDR3 size: 12 residues. CDR3 region: CSVRAGADVLTF. As DNA, the CDR3 is TGCAGCGTTAGGGCTGGGGCCGACGTCCTGACTTTC.

This clonotype has only a few counts. This chain connects TRBV20-1 to TRBJ2-7; D is undetermined. CDR1 is DFQATT and CDR2 is SNEGSKA in the germline V gene (reference sequence). V was pared by 4 bases and J by 6 bases, with 16 bases between. The CDR3 contains 13 residues. CDR3 region: CSANGPRVGEQYF. The CDR3 nucleotides are TGCAGTGCTAACGGGCCAAGGGTTGGCGAGCAGTACTTC.

The V gene is TRBV3-1, the J gene TRBJ2-7, with a possible D match to TRBD1 (6 bases). Matching the DNA end better, TRBJ2-5 makes the J call doubtful. CDR3 length equals 14 residues. Germline V lookup: CDR1 LGHDT, CDR2 YNNKEL (reference sequence). The CDR3 sequence: CASSQVSRGETQYF. The CDR3 DNA follows: TGTGCCAGCAGCCAAGTAAGCAGGGGAGAGACCCAGTACTTC.

The rearrangement links TRBV20-1 to TRBJ2-4; 7 bases are shared with TRBD1. The DNA end favors TRBJ2-7, so the J call may be wrong. In germline, CDR1 is DFQATT, CDR2 SNEGSKA (reference sequence). CDR3 size: 15 residues. CDR3 residues: CSAPDHRGPYYEQYF. The CDR3 nucleotides read TGCAGTGCCCCCGATCACAGGGGACCTTACTACGAGCAGTACTTC.

This sequence joins TRBV4-3 and TRBJ2-5; 12 nucleotides line up with TRBD2. Germline loops: CDR1 LGHNA, CDR2 YSLEER. V was pared by 3 bases and J by 5 bases, with 4 bases of the junction left unmatched. The CDR3 has 15 residues. The CDR3 region is CASSHRLAGEETQYF. CDR3 coding DNA: TGCGCCAGCAGCCACAGACTAGCGGGGGAGGAGACCCAGTACTTC.

This clonotype was observed a few times. CDR3 residues: CASSLGSPDTQYF. The CDR3 DNA reads as TGTGCCAGCAGTCTAGGGTCCCCAGATACGCAGTATTTT. The chain carries TRBV28 and TRBJ2-3; D is ambiguous. The CDR3 has 13 amino acids. With 5 bases removed from V and 4 bases from J, the gap between germline ends came to 10 bases. The V gene's germline CDR1 is MDHEN and CDR2 SYDVKM. Variable domain in full (rest from reference TRBV28 and TRBJ2-3): DVKVTQSSRYLVKRTGEKVFLECVQDMDHENMFWYRQDPGLGLRLIYFSYDVKMKEKGDIPEGYSVSREKKERFSLILESASTNQTSMYLCASSLGSPDTQYFGPGTRLTVL.

The J gene is TRBJ2-5, the V gene TRBV6-2 or TRBV6-3, with D possibly matching TRBD2 (5 bases). The germline V and J ends were trimmed by 3 bases and 11 bases, with 19 bases remaining between them. CDR3 size: 14 residues. Germline V gives CDR1 MNHEY, CDR2 SVGEGT. The CDR3 here is CASSYGGRFPEQYF. The CDR3 DNA is TGTGCCAGCAGTTATGGAGGCAGGTTTCCTGAGCAGTACTTC.

This clonotype was counted a few times. The V gene is TRBV5-6, the J gene TRBJ1-2, with D perhaps matching TRBD1 (5 bases). CDR1 and CDR2 (germline): SGHDT, YYEEEE. The germline V and J ends were trimmed by 4 bases and 4 bases, with 14 bases remaining between them. This CDR3 is built from 14 residues. CDR3 loop: CASSKEMTVYGYTF. In DNA, the CDR3 is TGTGCCAGCAGCAAGGAAATGACAGTCTATGGCTACACCTTC.

This clonotype was counted only a few times. The J gene is TRBJ2-5, the V gene TRBV5-6, with D tentatively TRBD2 (5 bases). CDR1 is SGHDT and CDR2 is YYEEEE in the germline V gene. CDR3 size: 15 residues. V was clipped by 0 bases and J by 11 bases, with 20 bases between them. CDR3 sequence: CASSLGGVRTREQYF. DNA of the CDR3: TGTGCCAGCAGCTTGGGGGGTGTCCGAACAAGGGAGCAGTACTTC.

V and J are TRBV5-1 and TRBJ2-5, with a possible D match to TRBD1 (6 bases). The V end was cut by 4 bases, the J end by 3 bases, with 10 bases between. Germline V lookup: CDR1 SGHRS, CDR2 YFSETQ. The CDR3 consists of 13 residues. The CDR3 is CASSNREKETQYF. The DNA of the CDR3 is TGCGCCAGCAGCAACAGGGAGAAAGAGACCCAGTACTTC.

Concerning this clonotype itself: Germline and junction disagree at one end, which may indicate a read error. In DNA form, the CDR3 reads TGTGCCACCAGTGACCGTACAGGGGGCAAGCAGCCCCAGCATTTT. Its protein product is CATSDRTGGKQPQHF. The J gene is TRBJ1-5, the V gene TRBV24-1, with TRBD1 identical over 9 bases. This CDR3 contains 15 residues. CDR1 is KGHDR and CDR2 is SFDVKD in the germline V gene.

The chain has TRBV3-1 and TRBJ2-3; D not certain. V lost 4 bases, J lost 3 bases, and 5 bases lay in between. CDR1 is LGHDT, CDR2 YNNKEL, per germline (reference sequence). The CDR3 length is 12 residues. CDR3 DNA: TGTGCCAGCAGCCCCCAGACAGATACGCAGTATTTT. It specifies CASSPQTDTQYF.

The CDR3 coding sequence is TGCGCCAGCAGCCAAGATGCCAGTCAGACCTACGAGCAGTACTTC. Protein product: CASSQDASQTYEQYF. V is TRBV4-3 and J is TRBJ2-7; no firm D call. V lost 0 bases to trimming and J lost 2 bases, with 11 bases between them. The germline gives CDR1 LGHNA, CDR2 YSLEER. This CDR3 has 15 amino acids.

The gene calls are TRBV27 and TRBJ1-1; no firm D call. CDR1 is MNHEY, CDR2 SMNVEV, per germline (reference sequence). The CDR3 totals 12 residues. V lost 5 bases, J lost 7 bases, and 11 bases lay in between. CDR3 coding DNA: TGTGCCAGCAGTGACCGACGGATTGAAGCTTTCTTT. It encodes CASSDRRIEAFF.

The chain recombines TRBV4-3 with TRBJ2-2; D ambiguous. This CDR3 has 15 residues. V shed 0 bases and J shed 13 bases, with 18 bases lying between them. Germline V gene data show CDR1 as LGHNA and CDR2 as YSLEER. The chain's CDR3 is CASSQEVVNPPRLFF. In nucleotides, the CDR3 is TGCGCCAGCAGCCAAGAAGTGGTAAACCCCCCGCGGCTGTTTTTT.

The rearrangement links TRBV20-1 to TRBJ2-7; TRBD2 matches 9 bases. CDR1 is DFQATT, CDR2 SNEGSKA, per germline (reference sequence). This CDR3 has 15 amino acids. The V and J ends lost 0 bases and 7 bases, in that order; junction bases with no gene match: 10. The CDR3 spells CSARDLVSGSCEQYF. The CDR3 region has the DNA TGCAGTGCTAGAGATCTGGTTAGCGGGAGTTGTGAGCAGTACTTC.

CDR3 residues: CAGTGGAYEKLFF. The CDR3 region has the DNA TGTGCCGGCACGGGGGGCGCGTATGAAAAACTGTTTTTT. The chain links TRBV2 to TRBJ1-4, with D tentatively TRBD1 (6 bases). V was trimmed by 11 bases and J by 6 bases, leaving 16 bases between them. Germline values: CDR1 SNHLY, CDR2 FYNNEI. This CDR3 is built from 13 residues. The whole variable domain, filled in from reference TRBV2 and TRBJ1-4, reads EPEVTQTPSHQVTQMGQEVILRCVPISNHLYFYWYRQILGQKVEFLVSFYNNEISEKSEIFDDQFSVERPDGSNFTLKIRSTKLEDSAMYFCAGTGGAYEKLFFGSGTQLSVL.

This chain joins TRBV12-3 or TRBV12-4 and TRBJ2-2; 8 positions agree with TRBD2. Trimming removed 4 bases from V and 8 bases from J; junction bases left unmatched: 9. The CDR3 has 15 amino acids. The CDR3 protein is CASSSPGTSSGELFF. The CDR3 region has the DNA TGTGCCAGCAGTTCCCCCGGGACTAGTTCAGGGGAGCTGTTTTTT.

This clonotype was detected ten times or more. V gene TRBV6-2 or TRBV6-3 combines with J gene TRBJ2-1; TRBD2 agrees at 11 bases. The CDR3 consists of 20 residues. Trimming removed 0 bases from V and 3 bases from J; junction bases left unmatched: 13. Germline CDR1 reads MNHEY; CDR2 reads SVGEGT. The CDR3 DNA sequence: TGTGCCAGCAGTTACTCGTTGACTAGCGGGAACCTCCTCCTCTACAATGAGCAGTTCTTC. It translates to CASSYSLTSGNLLLYNEQFF.

The chain recombines TRBV9 with TRBJ1-2, with a weak D call TRBD1 (5 bases). The length of the CDR3 is 15 residues. The germline gives CDR1 SGDLS, CDR2 YYNGEE. V lost 4 bases to trimming and J lost 2 bases, with 15 bases between them. CDR3 DNA: TGTGCCAGCAGCCCAACGGGTGACAGCAACTATGGCTACACCTTC. It is translated as CASSPTGDSNYGYTF. Filled out from reference TRBV9 and TRBJ1-2, the complete variable domain reads DSGVTQTPKHLITATGQRVTLRCSPRSGDLSVYWYQQSLDQGLQFLIQYYNGEERAKGNILERFSAQQFPDLHSELNLSSLELGDSALYFCASSPTGDSNYGYTFGSGTRLTVV.

This clonotype has a handful of counts. This chain joins TRBV12-3 or TRBV12-4 and TRBJ2-1, with a possible D match to TRBD2 (6 bases). V was clipped by 7 bases and J by 4 bases, with 20 bases between them. The CDR3 has 16 residues. This chain's CDR3 is CASTLAHLAPYNEQFF. DNA of the CDR3: TGTGCCAGCACCTTGGCCCACCTAGCGCCTTACAATGAGCAGTTCTTC.

This clonotype was counted at least ten times. With a much larger clone just one base away, this may be a read error. V is TRBV4-1 and J is TRBJ2-5; D might be TRBD1 (5 bases). The CDR3 covers 14 residues. V shed 0 bases and J shed 11 bases, with 16 bases lying between them. CDR1 MGHRA and CDR2 YSYEKL come from the germline V gene. In DNA form, the CDR3 reads TGCGCCAGCAGCCAAGAAGGGGCTAGGAATGAGCAGTACTTC. Translated, it gives CASSQEGARNEQYF.

V and J are TRBV5-1 and TRBJ2-3, with 9 bases matching TRBD2. CDR3 size: 19 residues. Trimming took 2 bases from V and 2 from J; bases not matched to a gene: 15. Per germline, CDR1 SGHRS and CDR2 YFSETQ. Written as DNA, the CDR3 is TGCGCCAGCAGCTTTGAACTAGCGGGCCCTGTGATCACCACAGATACGCAGTATTTT. Translated, it gives CASSFELAGPVITTDTQYF.

The chain is built from TRBV18 and TRBJ2-7; weak D call: TRBD1 (5 bases). Trimming left V 5 bases short and J 2 bases short, with 10 bases between. This CDR3 has 13 residues. Per the germline V gene, CDR1 is KGHSH and CDR2 is LQKENI. The CDR3: CASSKTATYEQYF. The CDR3 region has the DNA TGTGCCAGCTCAAAGACAGCTACCTACGAGCAGTACTTC.

This clonotype was observed a few times. This sequence joins TRBV9 and TRBJ2-7, with D perhaps matching TRBD1 (5 bases). The CDR3 runs to 14 residues. V lost 3 bases, J lost 4 bases, and 14 bases lay in between. CDR1 and CDR2 (germline): SGDLS, YYNGEE. The CDR3 reads CASSARTGAYEQYF. CDR3 bases: TGTGCCAGCAGCGCCCGTACAGGTGCATACGAGCAGTACTTC.

This clonotype was recorded only once. The V call is TRBV6-1, the J call TRBJ2-3; TRBD2 matches 8 bases. The CDR3 covers 15 residues. Germline values: CDR1 MNHNS, CDR2 SASEGT. The V segment lost 6 bases and the J segment 5 bases; nucleotides outside the gene matches: 10. The CDR3 region is CASSAQGLAQDTQYF. CDR3 coding DNA: TGTGCCAGCAGCGCCCAAGGACTAGCCCAAGATACGCAGTATTTT.

J is TRBJ2-4 and V is TRBV20-1; 9 bases are a match to TRBD2. Trimming cost V 1 base and J 6 bases; bases outside gene matches: 10. The CDR3 is 16 amino acids. Per germline, CDR1 DFQATT and CDR2 SNEGSKA (reference sequence). The CDR3 DNA reads TGCAGTGCTAGAGCTAGCGGGAAGGGTGGCAGAAACATTCAGTACTTC. The encoded protein is CSARASGKGGRNIQYF.